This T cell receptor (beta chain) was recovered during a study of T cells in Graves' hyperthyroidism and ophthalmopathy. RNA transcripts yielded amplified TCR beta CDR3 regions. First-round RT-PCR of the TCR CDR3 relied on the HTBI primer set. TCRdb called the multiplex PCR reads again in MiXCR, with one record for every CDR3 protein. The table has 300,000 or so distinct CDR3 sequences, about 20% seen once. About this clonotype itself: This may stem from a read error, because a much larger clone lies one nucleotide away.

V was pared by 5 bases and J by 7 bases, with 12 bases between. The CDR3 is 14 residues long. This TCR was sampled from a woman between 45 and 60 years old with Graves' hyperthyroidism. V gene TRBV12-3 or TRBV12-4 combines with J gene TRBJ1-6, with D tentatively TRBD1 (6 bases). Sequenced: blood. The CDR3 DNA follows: TGTGCCAGCAGTCCGGACAGAGAGAATTCACCCCTCCACTTT. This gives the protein CASSPDRENSPLHF.